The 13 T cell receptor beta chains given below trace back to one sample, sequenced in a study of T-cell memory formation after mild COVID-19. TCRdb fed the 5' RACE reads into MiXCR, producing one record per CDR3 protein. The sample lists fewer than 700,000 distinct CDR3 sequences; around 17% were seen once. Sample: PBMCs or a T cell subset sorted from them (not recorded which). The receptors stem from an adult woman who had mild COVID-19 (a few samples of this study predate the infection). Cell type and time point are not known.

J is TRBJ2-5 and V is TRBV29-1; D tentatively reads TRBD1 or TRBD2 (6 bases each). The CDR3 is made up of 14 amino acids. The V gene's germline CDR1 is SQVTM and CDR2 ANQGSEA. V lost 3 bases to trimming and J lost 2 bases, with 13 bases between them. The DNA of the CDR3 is TGCAGCGTTGATAGCGGACAGTTTCAAGAGACCCAGTACTTC. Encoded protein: CSVDSGQFQETQYF. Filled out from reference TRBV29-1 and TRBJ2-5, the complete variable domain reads SAVISQKPSRDICQRGTSLTIQCQVDSQVTMMFWYRQQPGQSLTLIATANQGSEATYESGFVIDKFPISRPNLTFSTLTVSNMSPEDSSIYLCSVDSGQFQETQYFGPGTRLLVL.

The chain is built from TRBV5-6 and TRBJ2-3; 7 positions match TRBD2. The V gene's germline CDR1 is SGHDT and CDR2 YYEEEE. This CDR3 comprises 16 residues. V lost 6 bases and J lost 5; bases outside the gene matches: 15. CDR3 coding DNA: TGTGCCAGCACCCTTGGGGGGGAGGCCTTCGGAGATACGCAGTATTTT. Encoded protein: CASTLGGEAFGDTQYF.

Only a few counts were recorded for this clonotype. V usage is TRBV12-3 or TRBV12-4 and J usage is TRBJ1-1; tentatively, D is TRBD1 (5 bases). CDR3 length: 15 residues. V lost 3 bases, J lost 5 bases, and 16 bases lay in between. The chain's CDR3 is CASSLVARAGTEAFF. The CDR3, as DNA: TGTGCCAGCAGTTTGGTCGCCAGGGCTGGGACTGAAGCTTTCTTT.

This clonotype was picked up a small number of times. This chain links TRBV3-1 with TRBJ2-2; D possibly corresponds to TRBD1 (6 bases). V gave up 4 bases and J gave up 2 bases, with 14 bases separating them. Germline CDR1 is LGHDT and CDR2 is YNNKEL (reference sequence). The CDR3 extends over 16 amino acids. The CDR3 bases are TGTGCCAGCAGCCCCCGTGCAGGGGAAAACACCGGGGAGCTGTTTTTT. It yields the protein CASSPRAGENTGELFF.

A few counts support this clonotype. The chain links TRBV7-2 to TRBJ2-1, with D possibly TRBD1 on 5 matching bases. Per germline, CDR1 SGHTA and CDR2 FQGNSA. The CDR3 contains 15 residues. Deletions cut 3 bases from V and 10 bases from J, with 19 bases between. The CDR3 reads CASSFIRVGGPEQFF. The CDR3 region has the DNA TGTGCCAGCAGCTTCATCAGGGTTGGCGGTCCAGAGCAGTTCTTC.

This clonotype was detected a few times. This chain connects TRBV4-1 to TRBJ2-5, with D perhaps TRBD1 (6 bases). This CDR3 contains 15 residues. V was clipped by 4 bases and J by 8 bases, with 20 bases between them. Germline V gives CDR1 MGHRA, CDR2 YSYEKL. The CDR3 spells CASSRAMTAGDTQYF. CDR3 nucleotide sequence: TGCGCCAGCAGCCGAGCCATGACCGCAGGGGACACCCAGTACTTC.

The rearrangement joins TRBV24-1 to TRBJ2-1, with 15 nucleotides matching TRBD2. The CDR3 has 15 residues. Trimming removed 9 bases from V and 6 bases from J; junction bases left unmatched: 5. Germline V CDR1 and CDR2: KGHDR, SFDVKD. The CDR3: CATPGTSGGFNEQFF. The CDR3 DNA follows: TGTGCCACCCCCGGGACTAGCGGGGGGTTCAATGAGCAGTTCTTC.

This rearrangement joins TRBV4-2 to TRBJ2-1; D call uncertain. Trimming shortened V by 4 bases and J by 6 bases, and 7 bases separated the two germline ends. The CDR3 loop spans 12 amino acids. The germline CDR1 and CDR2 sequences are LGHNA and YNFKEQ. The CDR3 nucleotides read TGTGCCAGCAGCCCCTTGACCAATGAGCAGTTCTTC. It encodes CASSPLTNEQFF.

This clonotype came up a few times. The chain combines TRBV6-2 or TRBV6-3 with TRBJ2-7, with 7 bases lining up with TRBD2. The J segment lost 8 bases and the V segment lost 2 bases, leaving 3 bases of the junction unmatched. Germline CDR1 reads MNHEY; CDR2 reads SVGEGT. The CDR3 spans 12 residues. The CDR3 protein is CASSYGGVQQYF. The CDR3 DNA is TGTGCCAGCAGTTACGGGGGGGTGCAGCAGTACTTC.

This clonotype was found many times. CDR3 protein: CASSLGSSGSYEQYF. CDR3 coding DNA: TGTGCCAGCAGCTTAGGGTCTAGCGGTTCCTACGAGCAGTACTTC. V and J are TRBV7-2 and TRBJ2-7; 7 bases are shared with TRBD2. Germline V gene lookup returns CDR1 SGHTA and CDR2 FQGNSA. This CDR3 is built from 15 residues. The J segment lost 1 base and the V segment lost 1 base, leaving 4 bases of the junction unmatched.

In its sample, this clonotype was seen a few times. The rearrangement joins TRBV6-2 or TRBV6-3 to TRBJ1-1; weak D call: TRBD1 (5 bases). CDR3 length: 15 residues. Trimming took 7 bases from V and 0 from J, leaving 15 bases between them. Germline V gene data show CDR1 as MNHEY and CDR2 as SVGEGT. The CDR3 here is CASITREGVNTEAFF. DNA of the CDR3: TGTGCCAGCATCACCAGGGAAGGAGTGAACACTGAAGCTTTCTTT.

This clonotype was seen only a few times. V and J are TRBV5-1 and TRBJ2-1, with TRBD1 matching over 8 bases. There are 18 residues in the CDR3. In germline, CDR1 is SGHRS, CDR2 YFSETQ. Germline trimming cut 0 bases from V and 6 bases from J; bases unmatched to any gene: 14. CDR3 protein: CASSLAAGGLDWVNEQFF. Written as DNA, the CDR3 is TGCGCCAGCAGCTTGGCGGCAGGGGGCCTGGACTGGGTCAATGAGCAGTTCTTC. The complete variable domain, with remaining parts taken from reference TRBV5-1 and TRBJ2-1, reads KAGVTQTPRYLIKTRGQQVTLSCSPISGHRSVSWYQQTPGQGLQFLFEYFSETQRNKGNFPGRFSGRQFSNSRSEMNVSTLELGDSALYLCASSLAAGGLDWVNEQFFGPGTRLTVL.

The CDR3 sequence is CASSLAFGTEYNEQFF. The CDR3 DNA sequence: TGTGCCAGCAGCTTAGCCTTCGGGACAGAGTACAATGAGCAGTTCTTC. This chain joins TRBV7-9 and TRBJ2-1; 7 nucleotides align to TRBD1. Trimming at V came to 0 bases and at J to 4 bases, leaving 6 bases not matched to a gene. Germline assignment: CDR1 SEHNR and CDR2 FQNEAQ (reference sequence). The CDR3 consists of 16 residues.